These 3 T cell receptor beta chains came from one sample sequenced in a study of cytomegalovirus exposure and HLA in healthy donors. Use of 60 Vbeta and 13 Jbeta primers characterized the PCR. The data were produced by immunoSEQ multiplex PCR, yet TCRdb's version contains in-frame clones alone and is incomplete. The table lists under 200,000 clones, about 79% of them singletons, with 2% to 2.5% in the top ten. The sample comprised PBMCs. The receptor source for this set is a woman between 45 and 60 years old in good health and CMV-seronegative.

This clone was seen a single time. V is TRBV19 and J is TRBJ2-1; 7 bases fit TRBD2. This CDR3 has 16 amino acids. The ends lost 2 bases at V and 4 bases at J; junction bases unmatched: 8. The germline CDR1 and CDR2 sequences are LNHDA and SQIVND (reference sequence). CDR3 in amino acids: CASSILAGDLYNEQFF. The CDR3 region has the DNA TGTGCCAGTAGTATATTGGCGGGAGACCTTTACAATGAGCAGTTCTTC.

The gene calls are TRBV14 and TRBJ1-6; D is unclear. From germline, CDR1 is SGHDN and CDR2 FVKESK. The CDR3 is 14 amino acids. The V end lost 4 bases, the J end lost 8 bases, and 12 bases lay between the germline ends. The CDR3 is CASSLRGLHSPLHF. The CDR3 coding sequence is TGTGCCAGCAGCCTCCGCGGACTTCATTCACCCCTCCACTTT. The full variable domain, completed using reference TRBV14 and TRBJ1-6, is EAGVTQFPSHSVIEKGQTVTLRCDPISGHDNLYWYRRVMGKEIKFLLHFVKESKQDESGMPNNRFLAERTGGTYSTLKVQPAELEDSGVYFCASSLRGLHSPLHFGNGTRLTVT.

V usage is TRBV18 and J usage is TRBJ2-5; maybe TRBD2 (6 bases). The germline gives CDR1 KGHSH, CDR2 LQKENI. The ends were cut back, 4 bases at V and 2 bases at J, with 11 bases in the middle. This CDR3 is 14 amino acids long. In DNA form, the CDR3 reads TGTGCCAGCTCACGTCTGGGGGGTCAAGAGACCCAGTACTTC. This gives the protein CASSRLGGQETQYF.